This T cell receptor beta chain is drawn from a study of blood T cells in healthy people across ages. Study results and limitations: Long-lived donors had more naive CD4+ cells and higher diversity than aged donors. With donor CMV status unknown, expanded clonotype changes were possibly confounded.

The V end lost 7 bases, the J end lost 14 bases, and 22 bases lay between the germline ends. This CDR3 has 13 amino acids. To note about this clonotype: The antigen is unknown.

For the second PCR, which ran for 7 to 11 cycles, a sample-barcoded 5' primer and a J-beta primer mix were used. TCRdb re-derived calls from the 5' RACE reads in MiXCR, one entry per CDR3 protein. This repertoire shows around 800,000 distinct CDR3 sequences, 50% to 65% found once; its top ten account for around 40%. This TCR was sampled from a man older than 75 in good health. This sequence joins TRBV12-3 or TRBV12-4 and TRBJ2-3, with unresolved D. Sequencing input: blood. CDR3 sequence: CASTPLPLGRAYF. The CDR3 DNA reads as TGTGCCAGCACCCCACTTCCTCTTGGACGGGCGTATTTT.